These 23 T cell receptor beta chains were sequenced from one sample in a study of OX40 agonist ivuxolimab in advanced cancers. The data were produced by immunoSEQ multiplex PCR, yet TCRdb's version contains in-frame clones alone and is incomplete. The sample includes 100,000 to 110,000 clones, less than 95% of them seen just once. The specimen comprised CD4+ or CD8+ T cells sorted from blood, sampled in a trial of the OX40 agonist ivuxolimab. Source of these receptors: an adult with an advanced solid tumor such as melanoma, head and neck, liver or kidney cancer.

This clone has only one observation. The chain couples TRBV28 to TRBJ2-3; the D gene is possibly TRBD1 (6 bases). Deletions cut 2 bases from V and 6 bases from J, with 9 bases between. Germline CDR1 MDHEN, CDR2 SYDVKM. CDR3 length: 13 residues. CDR3 bases: TGTGCCAGCAGTTTAAGGACAGACGATACGCAGTATTTT. Translated, it gives CASSLRTDDTQYF.

The chain employs TRBV11-2 and TRBJ1-1; D remains unclear. This CDR3 is 14 amino acids long. Germline V CDR1 and CDR2: SGHAT, FQNNGV. The V end was cut by 0 bases, the J end by 5 bases, with 10 bases between. CDR3 sequence reads: CASSLEPQKTEAFF. CDR3 DNA: TGTGCCAGCAGCTTAGAGCCCCAGAAGACTGAAGCTTTCTTT.

The genes are TRBV18 and TRBJ2-7, with 10 nucleotides matching TRBD1. The CDR3 runs to 16 residues. With 2 bases clipped from V and 1 base from J, the junction kept 5 bases outside the gene matches. Germline assignment: CDR1 KGHSH and CDR2 LQKENI. CDR3 sequence (DNA): TGTGCCAGCTCACCAAACCGACAGGGGGCATCCTACGAGCAGTACTTC. Translated: CASSPNRQGASYEQYF. The full variable domain, its missing parts supplied by reference TRBV18 and TRBJ2-7, is NAGVMQNPRHLVRRRGQEARLRCSPMKGHSHVYWYRQLPEEGLKFMVYLQKENIIDESGMPKERFSAEFPKEGPSILRIQQVVRGDSAAYFCASSPNRQGASYEQYFGPGTRLTVT.

This chain uses TRBV4-1 with TRBJ2-5, with D perhaps TRBD1 (5 bases). The end of the DNA aligns better with TRBJ2-7, so the J call may be wrong. CDR1 and CDR2 from the germline V gene are MGHRA and YSYEKL. The CDR3 covers 15 residues. CDR3 loop: CASSQDPGRVYEQYF. The CDR3 region has the DNA TGCGCCAGCAGCCAAGATCCGGGCAGGGTGTACGAGCAGTACTTC.

The rearrangement joins TRBV21-1 to TRBJ1-5. TRBV21-1 is marked as a pseudogene. The CDR3 totals 13 residues. The CDR3 is CASIHRNNQPQHF. In DNA, the CDR3 is TGTGCCAGCATCCACCGGAACAATCAGCCCCAGCATTTT.

The chain couples TRBV27 to TRBJ2-2; D not resolved. CDR1 and CDR2 from the germline V gene are MNHEY and SMNVEV (reference sequence). Trimming pared 2 bases from V and 6 bases from J, leaving 4 bases between. The CDR3 totals 12 residues. The CDR3: CASSLGSGELFF. The CDR3 region has the DNA TGTGCCAGCAGTTTAGGGTCCGGGGAGCTGTTTTTT.

This CDR3 is CASSQPGAQYF. CDR3 sequence (DNA): TGTGCCAGCTCACAACCAGGAGCCCAGTACTTC. The chain joins TRBV18 to TRBJ2-5; D gene unclear. CDR3 length: 11 residues. Trimming took 4 bases from V and 9 from J, leaving 9 bases between them. Germline CDR1 reads KGHSH; CDR2 reads LQKENI. The full variable domain, its missing parts supplied by reference TRBV18 and TRBJ2-5, is NAGVMQNPRHLVRRRGQEARLRCSPMKGHSHVYWYRQLPEEGLKFMVYLQKENIIDESGMPKERFSAEFPKEGPSILRIQQVVRGDSAAYFCASSQPGAQYFGPGTRLLVL.

The chain's CDR3 is CASRFRWPGTGSTGMTQYF. CDR3 sequence (DNA): TGTGCCAGCAGATTTAGATGGCCCGGGACAGGGTCCACAGGGATGACCCAGTACTTC. The chain employs TRBV27 and TRBJ2-5; TRBD1 matches at 9 bases. CDR1 and CDR2 from the germline V gene are MNHEY and SMNVEV (reference sequence). CDR3 length: 19 amino acids. The trim removed 6 bases at V and 7 bases at J, leaving 24 bases unmatched.

This sequence joins TRBV18 and TRBJ2-7, with 8 positions matching TRBD2. V was clipped by 5 bases and J by 0 bases; unmatched bases: 15. In germline, CDR1 is KGHSH, CDR2 LQKENI. The CDR3 length is 18 residues. CDR3: CASSYRNAGTSSSYEQYF. The CDR3 nucleotides are TGTGCCAGCTCATACCGAAACGCCGGGACTAGTAGCTCCTACGAGCAGTACTTC.

This chain uses TRBV29-1 with TRBJ2-3; D gene unclear. Deletions cut 4 bases from V and 0 bases from J, with 8 bases between. Germline assignment: CDR1 SQVTM and CDR2 ANQGSEA. The CDR3 loop spans 13 amino acids. In DNA form, the CDR3 reads TGCAGCGTTGGGGTAGCTAGCACAGATACGCAGTATTTT. It encodes CSVGVASTDTQYF.

The chain has TRBV7-2 and TRBJ2-7; D ambiguous. The germline V and J ends were trimmed by 4 bases and 3 bases, with 4 bases remaining between them. The germline gives CDR1 SGHTA, CDR2 FQGNSA. This CDR3 region has 11 residues. The CDR3 nucleotides are TGTGCCAGCAGCTCGTACTACGAGCAGTACTTC. Protein product: CASSSYYEQYF. The complete variable domain, with remaining parts taken from reference TRBV7-2 and TRBJ2-7, reads GAGVSQSPSNKVTEKGKDVELRCDPISGHTALYWYRQSLGQGLEFLIYFQGNSAPDKSGLPSDRFSAERTGGSVSTLTIQRTQQEDSAVYLCASSSYYEQYFGPGTRLTVT.

The chain uses TRBV6-1 and TRBJ2-7; weak D call: TRBD2 (6 bases). This CDR3 comprises 15 residues. The V end was cut by 7 bases, the J end by 3 bases, with 19 bases between. CDR1 MNHNS and CDR2 SASEGT come from the germline V gene. Here the CDR3 reads CASTIQASDLYEQYF. The CDR3 coding sequence is TGTGCCAGCACGATTCAGGCTAGCGACCTCTACGAGCAGTACTTC.

The V gene is TRBV19, the J gene TRBJ1-2, with D maybe TRBD1 (5 bases). This CDR3 spans 17 amino acids. Germline CDR1 LNHDA, CDR2 SQIVND (reference sequence). Trimming cost V 1 base and J 7 bases, with 22 bases left between them. The CDR3 spells CASSIGRKRARGGGYTF. The CDR3 bases are TGTGCCAGTAGTATAGGCCGGAAAAGGGCTCGTGGGGGTGGCTACACCTTC. Full variable domain (rest looked up from reference TRBV19 and TRBJ1-2): DGGITQSPKYLFRKEGQNVTLSCEQNLNHDAMYWYRQDPGQGLRLIYYSQIVNDFQKGDIAEGYSVSREKKESFPLTVTSAQKNPTAFYLCASSIGRKRARGGGYTFGSGTRLTVV.

The count of this clone is one. This chain links TRBV18 with TRBJ1-5, with D perhaps matching TRBD1 (6 bases). The CDR3 loop spans 15 amino acids. Trimming removed 3 bases from V and 4 bases from J, with 13 bases in between. The germline CDR1 and CDR2 sequences are KGHSH and LQKENI. CDR3 coding DNA: TGTGCCAGCTCACCCTTTACAGGGATGAATCAGCCCCAGCATTTT. Amino acids: CASSPFTGMNQPQHF.

This clone came up once. V gene TRBV7-9 combines with J gene TRBJ2-6; TRBD1 is a possible D gene (6 bases). The CDR3 consists of 17 residues. V was pared by 0 bases and J by 3 bases, with 12 bases between. Germline-derived CDR1 and CDR2 are SEHNR and FQNEAQ (reference sequence). This CDR3 is CASSLAQGVVGANVLTF. The CDR3 region has the DNA TGTGCCAGCAGCTTAGCACAGGGAGTTGTTGGGGCCAACGTCCTGACTTTC. Based on the CDR3 plus reference TRBV7-9 and TRBJ2-6, the full variable domain is DTGVSQNPRHKITKRGQNVTFRCDPISEHNRLYWYRQTLGQGPEFLTYFQNEAQLEKSRLLSDRFSAERPKGSFSTLEIQRTEQGDSAMYLCASSLAQGVVGANVLTFGAGSRLTVL.

The chain carries TRBV2 and TRBJ2-5; TRBD2 matches at 7 bases. The V gene end was trimmed by 4 bases and the J gene end by 7 bases; junction bases not matched to a gene: 3. The germline CDR1 and CDR2 sequences are SNHLY and FYNNEI. The length of the CDR3 is 12 residues. CDR3 amino acids: CASSGGSGTQYF. The CDR3 DNA is TGTGCCAGCAGTGGCGGGAGCGGGACCCAGTACTTC.

The genes are TRBV2 and TRBJ2-1; D not certain. Trimming stripped 8 bases from V and 4 bases from J, with 9 bases between. The germline gives CDR1 SNHLY, CDR2 FYNNEI. The CDR3 covers 12 residues. The CDR3, as DNA: TGTGCCAGCCTGGAGTATTACAATGAGCAGTTCTTC. This encodes CASLEYYNEQFF. Combining the CDR3 with reference TRBV2 and TRBJ2-1 gives the whole variable domain EPEVTQTPSHQVTQMGQEVILRCVPISNHLYFYWYRQILGQKVEFLVSFYNNEISEKSEIFDDQFSVERPDGSNFTLKIRSTKLEDSAMYFCASLEYYNEQFFGPGTRLTVL.

CDR3 loop: CASSAYLGEKLFF. The DNA for the CDR3 is TGTGCCAGCAGTGCCTACCTAGGTGAAAAACTGTTTTTT. V is TRBV25-1 and J is TRBJ1-4; no definite D call. The CDR3 extends over 13 amino acids. CDR1 is MGHDK and CDR2 is SYGVNS in the germline V gene. The V end was cut by 4 bases, the J end by 7 bases, with 10 bases between.

This chain joins TRBV4-2 and TRBJ1-4, with D possibly being TRBD1 (5 bases). The germline V gene encodes CDR1 LGHNA and CDR2 YNFKEQ. V was pared by 0 bases and J by 8 bases, with 16 bases between. The CDR3 sequence is 16 residues long. The CDR3 region has the DNA TGTGCCAGCAGCCAAGATGCGTATATTCAGGGAGAAAAACTGTTTTTT. Its translation: CASSQDAYIQGEKLFF.

The chain is built from TRBV7-2 and TRBJ2-4, with D hard to call. The CDR3 is 15 residues long. Trimming took off 1 base at V and 5 bases at J, with 12 bases between the two ends. The V gene's germline CDR1 is SGHTA and CDR2 FQGNSA. The CDR3 DNA is TGTGCCAGCAGCTTAGTTGTAGGGCTGCAAAACATTCAGTACTTC. This codes for CASSLVVGLQNIQYF.

V usage is TRBV11-2 and J usage is TRBJ2-7; maybe TRBD1 (6 bases). The length of the CDR3 is 13 residues. V was trimmed by 1 base and J by 2 bases, leaving 6 bases between them. Germline lookup yields CDR1 SGHAT and CDR2 FQNNGV. CDR3 loop: CASSLAGAYEQYF. CDR3 sequence (DNA): TGTGCCAGCAGCTTAGCAGGGGCCTACGAGCAGTACTTC.

Worth noting for this clone: Additional DNA sequences in this sample encode the identical CDR3. The CDR3 DNA sequence: TGCGCCAGCAGCTTGACTAGCGTCTACCAAGAGACCCAGTACTTC. It yields the protein CASSLTSVYQETQYF. The chain has TRBV5-1 and TRBJ2-5; 7 bases map to TRBD2. Per germline, CDR1 SGHRS and CDR2 YFSETQ. V gave up 1 base and J gave up 0 bases; unmatched junction bases: 3. This CDR3 is built from 15 residues.

Note on this clone: This specimen includes other DNA sequences encoding the same CDR3. Here the CDR3 DNA reads TGTGCCAGTAGTATTACAGGGGGGGCCTACGAGCAGTACTTC. Protein sequence: CASSITGGAYEQYF. The V and J genes are TRBV19 and TRBJ2-7; possibly TRBD1 for D (8 bases). Germline-derived CDR1 and CDR2 are LNHDA and SQIVND (reference sequence). V was pared by 3 bases and J by 2 bases, with 11 bases between. CDR3 length: 14 amino acids.